This record looks at one T cell receptor (beta chain) sequence and its context. The record originates from a study of blood T cell repertoires in COVID-19. Whole-study context: PBMCs, B-cell-depleted T cells, or T cells were the source of the cDNA or gDNA that made up the material.

Here immunoSEQ multiplex PCR was the method, and the copy in TCRdb shows in-frame clones only, minus some. Seen here are about 210,000 clones, 80% to 90% observed once, and the top ten hold 9.7%. Germline-derived CDR1 and CDR2 are SGHDT and YYEEEE. V was shortened by 3 bases and J by 3 bases, with 13 bases between the two germline ends. The CDR3 spans 15 residues. The chain carries TRBV5-6 and TRBJ1-3; no reliable D call. The receptor's source is a man over 45 with active or convalescent COVID-19. Sequencing was performed on peripheral blood. The CDR3 bases are TGTGCCAGCAGCTCTTCGGGTCTCGGTGGAAACACCATATATTTT. Translation: CASSSSGLGGNTIYF.